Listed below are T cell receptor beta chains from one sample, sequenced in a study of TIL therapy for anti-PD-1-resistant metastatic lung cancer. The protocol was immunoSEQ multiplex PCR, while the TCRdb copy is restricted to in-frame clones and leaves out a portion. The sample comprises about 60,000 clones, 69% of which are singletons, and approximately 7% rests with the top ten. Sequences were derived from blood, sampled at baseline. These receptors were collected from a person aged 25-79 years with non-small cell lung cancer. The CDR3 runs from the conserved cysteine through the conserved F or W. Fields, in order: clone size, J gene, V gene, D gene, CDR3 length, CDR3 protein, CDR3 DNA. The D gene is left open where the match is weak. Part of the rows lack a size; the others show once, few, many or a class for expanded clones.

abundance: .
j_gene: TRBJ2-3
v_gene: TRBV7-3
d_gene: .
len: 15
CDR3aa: CASSRLGDWADTQYF
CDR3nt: TGTGCCAGCAGCCGACTGGGAGATTGGGCGGATACGCAGTATTTT

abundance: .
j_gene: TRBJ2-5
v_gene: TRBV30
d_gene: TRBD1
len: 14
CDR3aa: CAWSVQGARETQYF
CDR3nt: TGTGCCTGGAGTGTACAGGGGGCGCGGGAGACCCAGTACTTC

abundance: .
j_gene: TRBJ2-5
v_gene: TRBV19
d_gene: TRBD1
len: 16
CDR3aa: CASSIEVGQGTKTQYF
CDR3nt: TGTGCCAGTAGTATAGAGGTCGGACAGGGAACGAAGACCCAGTACTTC

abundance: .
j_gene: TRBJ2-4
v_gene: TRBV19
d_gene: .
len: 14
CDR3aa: CASSRRIGVNIQYF
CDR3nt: TGTGCCAGTAGTAGGCGAATAGGGGTAAACATTCAGTACTTC

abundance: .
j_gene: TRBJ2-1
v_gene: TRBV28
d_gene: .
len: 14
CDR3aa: CASGTPGSYNEQFF
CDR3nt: TGTGCCAGCGGGACCCCCGGCTCCTACAATGAGCAGTTCTTC

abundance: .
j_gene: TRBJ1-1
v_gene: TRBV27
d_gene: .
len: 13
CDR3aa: CASSLNGRTEAFF
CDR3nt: TGTGCCAGCAGTTTAAATGGGAGGACTGAAGCTTTCTTT

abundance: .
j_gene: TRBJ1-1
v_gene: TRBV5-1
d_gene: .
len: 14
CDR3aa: CASSLWQGWSEAFF
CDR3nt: TGCGCCAGCAGCTTGTGGCAGGGATGGTCTGAAGCTTTCTTT

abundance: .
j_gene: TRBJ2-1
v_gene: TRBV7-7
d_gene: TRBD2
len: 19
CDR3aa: CASSLETPGPGGRANEQFF
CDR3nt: TGTGCTAGCAGCTTAGAAACCCCGGGGCCGGGGGGTCGGGCCAATGAGCAGTTCTTC

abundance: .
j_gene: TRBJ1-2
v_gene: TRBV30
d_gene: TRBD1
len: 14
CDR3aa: CAWSPGTGGYGYTF
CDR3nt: TGTGCCTGGAGTCCTGGGACAGGGGGTTATGGCTACACCTTC

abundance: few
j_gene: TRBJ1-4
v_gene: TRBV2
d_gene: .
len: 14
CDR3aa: CASSLVGQPEKLFF
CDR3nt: TGTGCCAGCAGTCTAGTTGGACAGCCTGAAAAACTGTTTTTT

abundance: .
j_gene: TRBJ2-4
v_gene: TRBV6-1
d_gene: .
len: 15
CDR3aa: CASSEASEGLYIQYF
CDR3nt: TGTGCCAGCAGTGAAGCCTCGGAGGGATTATACATTCAGTACTTC

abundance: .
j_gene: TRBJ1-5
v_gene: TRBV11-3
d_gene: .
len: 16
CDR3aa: CASSFGPGTPDQPQHF
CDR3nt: TGTGCCAGCAGCTTTGGGCCCGGGACACCTGATCAGCCCCAGCATTTT

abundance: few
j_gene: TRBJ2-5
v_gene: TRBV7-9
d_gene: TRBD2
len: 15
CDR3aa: CASSSLAGPGETQYF
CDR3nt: TGTGCCAGCAGCTCGTTAGCGGGACCGGGAGAGACCCAGTACTTC

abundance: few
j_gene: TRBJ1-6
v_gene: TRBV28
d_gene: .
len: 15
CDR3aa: CASAGGFWDNSPLHF
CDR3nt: TGTGCCAGCGCCGGAGGTTTTTGGGATAATTCACCCCTCCACTTT

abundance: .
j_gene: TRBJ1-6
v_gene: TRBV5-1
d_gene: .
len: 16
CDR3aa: CASTLGGSGEVSPLHF
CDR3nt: TGCGCCAGCACGCTGGGGGGCAGCGGGGAGGTTTCACCCCTCCACTTT

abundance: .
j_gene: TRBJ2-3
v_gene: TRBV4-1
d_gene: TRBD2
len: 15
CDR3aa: CASSQEGGSTDTQYF
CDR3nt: TGCGCCAGCAGCCAAGAGGGGGGGAGCACAGATACGCAGTATTTT

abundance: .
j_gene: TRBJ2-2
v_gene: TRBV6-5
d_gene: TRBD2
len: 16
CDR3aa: CASSYLSGRSAGELFF
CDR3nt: TGTGCCAGCAGTTACCTGAGCGGGAGAAGTGCCGGGGAGCTGTTTTTT

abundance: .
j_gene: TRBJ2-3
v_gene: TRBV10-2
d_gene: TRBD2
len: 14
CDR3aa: CASRGLAYTDTQYF
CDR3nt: TGCGCCAGCAGGGGACTAGCTTACACAGATACGCAGTATTTT

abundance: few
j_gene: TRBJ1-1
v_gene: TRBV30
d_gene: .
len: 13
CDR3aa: CAWSVRPNTEAFF
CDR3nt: TGTGCCTGGAGTGTACGGCCGAACACTGAAGCTTTCTTT

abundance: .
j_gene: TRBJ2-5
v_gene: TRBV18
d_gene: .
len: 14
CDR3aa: CASSPDRTTETQYF
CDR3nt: TGTGCCAGCTCACCGGACAGGACTACGGAGACCCAGTACTTC

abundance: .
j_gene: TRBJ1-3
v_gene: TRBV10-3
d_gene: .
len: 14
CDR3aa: CASATWGTGNTIYF
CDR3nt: TGTGCCTCGGCCACGTGGGGGACTGGAAACACCATATATTTT

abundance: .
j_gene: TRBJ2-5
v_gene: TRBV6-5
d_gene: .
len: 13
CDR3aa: CASSTGPRGTQYF
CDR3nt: TGTGCCAGCAGTACTGGGCCTAGGGGGACCCAGTACTTC

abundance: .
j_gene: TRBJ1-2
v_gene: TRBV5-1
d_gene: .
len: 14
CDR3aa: CASSLAGAGDGYTF
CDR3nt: TGCGCCAGCAGCTTGGCCGGGGCAGGGGATGGCTACACCTTC

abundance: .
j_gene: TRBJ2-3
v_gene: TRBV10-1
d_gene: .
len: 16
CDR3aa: CASSDGLEASTDTQYF
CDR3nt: TGCGCCAGCAGTGACGGACTTGAAGCTAGCACAGATACGCAGTATTTT

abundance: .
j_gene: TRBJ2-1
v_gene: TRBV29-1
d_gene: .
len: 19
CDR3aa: CSVEERTGLGYVSYNEQFF
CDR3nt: TGCAGCGTTGAAGAGCGGACCGGGTTGGGGTATGTCTCCTACAATGAGCAGTTCTTC

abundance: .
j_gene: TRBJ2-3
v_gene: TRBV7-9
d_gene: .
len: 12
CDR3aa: CASSQGLDTQYF
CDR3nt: TGTGCCAGCAGCCAGGGTCTAGATACGCAGTATTTT

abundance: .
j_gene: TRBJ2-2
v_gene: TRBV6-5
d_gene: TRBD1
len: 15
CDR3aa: CASSPGQGVTGELFF
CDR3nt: TGTGCCAGCAGTCCCGGACAGGGCGTCACCGGGGAGCTGTTTTTT

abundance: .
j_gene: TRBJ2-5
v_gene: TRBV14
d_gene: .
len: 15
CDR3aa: CASSQGRGIQETQYF
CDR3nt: TGTGCCAGCAGCCAAGGCAGGGGAATCCAAGAGACCCAGTACTTC

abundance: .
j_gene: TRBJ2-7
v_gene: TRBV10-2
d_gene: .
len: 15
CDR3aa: CASSESGTGDYEQYF
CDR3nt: TGCGCCAGCAGTGAGTCCGGGACCGGAGACTACGAGCAGTACTTC

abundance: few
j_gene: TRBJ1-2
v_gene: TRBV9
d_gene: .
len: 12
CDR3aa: CASSGGSPGYTF
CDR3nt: TGTGCCAGCAGCGGGGGGAGCCCTGGCTACACCTTC

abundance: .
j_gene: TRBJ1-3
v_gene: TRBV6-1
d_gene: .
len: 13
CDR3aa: CASTLLSGNTIYF
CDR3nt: TGTGCCAGCACCCTCCTGAGTGGAAACACCATATATTTT

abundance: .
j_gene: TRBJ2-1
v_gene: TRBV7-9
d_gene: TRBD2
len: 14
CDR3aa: CASSPPRGGNEQFF
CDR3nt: TGTGCCAGCAGCCCCCCGCGGGGGGGCAATGAGCAGTTCTTC

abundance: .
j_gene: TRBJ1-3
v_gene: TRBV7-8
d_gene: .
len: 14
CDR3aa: CASSLEGGVNTIYF
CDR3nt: TGTGCCAGCAGCTTAGAAGGAGGCGTAAACACCATATATTTT

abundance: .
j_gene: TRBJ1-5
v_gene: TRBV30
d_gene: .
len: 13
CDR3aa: CAWSLQNGQPQHF
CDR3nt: TGTGCCTGGAGTTTACAAAATGGGCAGCCCCAGCATTTT

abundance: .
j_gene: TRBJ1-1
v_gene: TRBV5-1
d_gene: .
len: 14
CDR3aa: CASSFTGGNTEAFF
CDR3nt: TGCGCCAGCAGCTTCACGGGGGGGAACACTGAAGCTTTCTTT

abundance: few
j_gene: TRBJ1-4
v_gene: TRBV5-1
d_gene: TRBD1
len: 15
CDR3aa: CASSLVGQGGEKLFF
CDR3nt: TGCGCCAGCAGCTTGGTGGGACAGGGTGGTGAAAAACTGTTTTTT

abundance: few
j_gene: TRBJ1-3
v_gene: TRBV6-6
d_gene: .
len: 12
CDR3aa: CASRATGNTIYF
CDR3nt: TGTGCCAGCAGGGCTACTGGAAACACCATATATTTT

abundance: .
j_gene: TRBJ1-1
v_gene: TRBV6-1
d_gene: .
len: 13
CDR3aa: CASSEGANTEAFF
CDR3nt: TGTGCCAGCAGTGAGGGGGCCAACACTGAAGCTTTCTTT

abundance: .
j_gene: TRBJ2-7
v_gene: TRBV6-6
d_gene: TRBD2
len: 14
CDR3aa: CASSLTSGGSEQYF
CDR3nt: TGTGCCAGCAGTCTCACTAGCGGGGGTTCAGAGCAGTACTTC

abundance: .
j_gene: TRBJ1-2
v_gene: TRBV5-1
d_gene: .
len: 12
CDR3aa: CASSLDTYGYTF
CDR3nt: TGCGCCAGCAGCTTGGACACCTATGGCTACACCTTC

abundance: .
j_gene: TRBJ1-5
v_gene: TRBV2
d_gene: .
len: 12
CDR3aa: CASSPGLQPQHF
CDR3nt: TGTGCCAGCAGTCCGGGCCTTCAGCCCCAGCATTTT

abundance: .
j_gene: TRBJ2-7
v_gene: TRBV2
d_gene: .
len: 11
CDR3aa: CASSVEYEQYF
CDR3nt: TGTGCCAGCAGTGTTGAGTACGAGCAGTACTTC

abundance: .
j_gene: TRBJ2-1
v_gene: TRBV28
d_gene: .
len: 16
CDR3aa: CASSSPRGSGYNEQFF
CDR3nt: TGTGCCAGCAGTTCTCCCAGAGGGAGCGGGTACAATGAGCAGTTCTTC

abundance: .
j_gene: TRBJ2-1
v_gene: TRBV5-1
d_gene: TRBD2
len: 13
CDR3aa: CASSSSGAGEVFF
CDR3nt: TGCGCCAGCAGCTCTTCGGGAGCGGGAGAGGTGTTCTTC

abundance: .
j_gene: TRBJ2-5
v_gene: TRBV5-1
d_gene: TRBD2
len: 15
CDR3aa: CASSLGLAGQETQYF
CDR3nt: TGCGCCAGCAGCTTGGGTCTAGCGGGGCAAGAGACCCAGTACTTC

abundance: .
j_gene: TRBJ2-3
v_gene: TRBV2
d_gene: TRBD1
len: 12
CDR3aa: CASREDRDTQYF
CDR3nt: TGTGCCAGCAGGGAGGACAGGGATACGCAGTATTTT